This record looks at one TCR beta chain sequence and its context. This clone's antigen is unknown. Base-call qualities are not available, and no considerably larger clone is one nucleotide away. What the time point label conveys for this sample: after anti-PD-1 therapy. Tumor biopsies were site-matched, taken from the same primary tumor before and after PD-1 blockade. Genomic DNA extracted from tumor biopsies or peripheral blood was used for bulk TCRbeta sequencing, with input ranging from about 616 ng to 6,500 ng. To detect rare clonotypes with greater sensitivity than single-cell TCR sequencing, bulk TCRbeta sequencing was done on the leftover biopsy material. All patients had histologically proven advanced or metastatic basal or squamous cell carcinoma and were poor candidates for surgical resection. The basal cell carcinoma cohort was made up of under twelve patients, and bulk tumor TCR sequencing was performed for 8 of these patients. Fresh biopsies were taken from the primary tumor site, and part of the biopsy material was kept in RNAlater for exome and bulk TCR sequencing.

The V and J ends are trimmed by 8 bases and 5 bases, leaving 18 bases between them. The germline V gene yields MRHNA for CDR1 and SNTAGT for CDR2. Its CDR3 holds 14 amino acids, cysteine through phenylalanine. The retained sequence is limited to the CDR3, 42 bases, with the frame set at the first base. Deep TCRbeta sequencing was performed with the immunoSEQ platform. Per the authors' processing: For further analysis, only productive rearrangements were exported out of the immunoSEQ Analyzer. A two-sided binomial test with a Bonferroni-corrected P below 0.01 was used to identify clones that significantly expanded or contracted between timepoints. T cell phenotypes were assigned to bulk TCRbeta clonotypes by matching the clonotypes to single-cell RNA+TCR-seq clones with the same TCRbeta sequence. Tumor enrichment of a clone was calculated by dividing the clone's tumor frequency by the clone's PBMC frequency, both taken from bulk TCR sequencing. TCRs were sorted with GLIPH into specificity groups, meaning clusters of distinct TCRs that share CDR3 motifs and likely recognize common antigens. The source is immuneACCESS, and TCRdb retained only in-frame sequences with V and J called. Part of the clones is not carried over; for the studies checked, unresolved V genes explain less than half of this, and the remainder is unexplained. V and J calls and clone size are as listed in that table; D and trimming were resolved from the DNA. The table for this sample lists more than 6,500 clones; 60% to 80% of them were counted only once. The ten biggest clones cover around 10% of the sample.

This entry comes from a study of T cells in tumors after PD-1 blockade (dated by TCRdb to about 2019). Notes on the research overall: Patients with prior checkpoint blockade, systemic immunosuppressant use, or recent radiotherapy or other anti-cancer therapy within 4 weeks were excluded. Treatment consisted of either cemiplimab 350 mg every 2 weeks or pembrolizumab 200 mg every 3 weeks. Some patients also continued taking vismodegib 150 mg daily during anti-PD-1 treatment. Tumor samples averaged approximately 25,000 TCR templates (range 554-99,264) and 6,041 unique clonotypes, around 18-fold deeper than single-cell TCR sequencing. Using site-matched tumors from BCC or SCC patients sampled before and after anti-PD-1 therapy, the study carried out paired single-cell RNA and TCR sequencing. RECIST version 1.1 was used to evaluate clinical response. The study at large found these results: Roughly 40% of TCR clonotypes from the tumor were detected in blood, and certain novel exhausted tumor clones were present in blood collected before treatment, which suggests recruitment from the periphery. The source of novel T cell clones was not identified and could include lymphoid organs or rare unexpanded clones within the tumor or its periphery. Clonal replacement was seen only when comparing pre- and post-treatment samples and not when comparing two pre-treatment samples, which argues against artifacts from biopsy timing or location. Most exhausted CD8+ clones that expanded after therapy were novel clonotypes not detected before treatment, suggesting clonal replacement instead of reinvigoration of pre-existing clones.

This clonotype originated in a human donor with basal cell carcinoma. Source: tumor tissue, taken after anti-PD-1 treatment. In this chain, TRBV6-4 is recombined with TRBJ2-5; the best D guess is TRBD1, with 5 bases matching. The CDR3 reads CASGHQGSQETQYF. The nucleotide sequence is given as TGTGCCAGCGGTCACCAGGGATCCCAGGAGACCCAGTACTTC.